This T cell receptor (beta chain) was identified during a study of blood T cell repertoires in COVID-19. About the research overall: In each case, the material was cDNA or gDNA derived from T cells, B-cell-depleted T cells, or PBMCs.

Per the original data handling: Amplification of reference gene primers was used by the study to estimate nucleated cell counts. Profiled with immunoSEQ multiplex PCR; TCRdb holds only in-frame clones, not every one. The D gene and trimming were derived from the DNA, and the V and J assignments and clone size from that table. The sample includes 110,000 or so clones, just under 90% seen only once; the top ten take approximately 4.5%. CDR3 length equals 14 residues. V lost 2 bases to trimming and J lost 5 bases; unmatched junction nucleotides: 2. Germline CDR1 is MNHNS and CDR2 is SASEGT. The sequence was obtained from a woman aged 45-65 years with acute or convalescent COVID-19. Sequencing input: peripheral blood. The chain couples TRBV6-1 to TRBJ2-2; 7 bases agree with TRBD2. Here the CDR3 reads CASSEPGGTGELFF. The CDR3 nucleotides are TGTGCCAGCAGTGAACCGGGGGGTACCGGGGAGCTGTTTTTT.